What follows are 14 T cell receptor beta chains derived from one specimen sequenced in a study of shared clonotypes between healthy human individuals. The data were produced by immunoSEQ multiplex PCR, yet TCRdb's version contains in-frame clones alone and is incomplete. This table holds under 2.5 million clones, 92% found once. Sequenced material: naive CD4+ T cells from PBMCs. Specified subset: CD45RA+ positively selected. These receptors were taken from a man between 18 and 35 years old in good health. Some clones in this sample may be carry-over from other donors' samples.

The CDR3 DNA follows: TGTGCCAGTAGCCGGGGGGCGAGAGGTGGAAACACCATATATTTT. It is translated as CASSRGARGGNTIYF. The V and J genes are TRBV19 and TRBJ1-3; D may be TRBD1 (6 bases). CDR3 length: 15 residues. Trimming shortened V by 6 bases and J by 3 bases, and 15 bases separated the two germline ends. Germline CDR1 reads LNHDA; CDR2 reads SQIVND (reference sequence).

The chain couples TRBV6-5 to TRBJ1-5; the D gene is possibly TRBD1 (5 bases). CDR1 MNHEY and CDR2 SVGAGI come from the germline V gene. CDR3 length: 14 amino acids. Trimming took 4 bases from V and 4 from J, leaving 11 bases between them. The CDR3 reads CASSSGDGNQPQHF. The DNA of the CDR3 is TGTGCCAGCAGTTCTGGGGACGGGAATCAGCCCCAGCATTTT.

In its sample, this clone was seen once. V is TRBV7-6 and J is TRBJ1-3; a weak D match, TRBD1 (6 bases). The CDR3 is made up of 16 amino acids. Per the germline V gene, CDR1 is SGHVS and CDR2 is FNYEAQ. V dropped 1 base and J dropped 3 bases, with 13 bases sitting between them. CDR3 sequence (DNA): TGTGCCAGCAGCTTAGGCGGACAGTCGTATGGAAACACCATATATTTT. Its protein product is CASSLGGQSYGNTIYF.

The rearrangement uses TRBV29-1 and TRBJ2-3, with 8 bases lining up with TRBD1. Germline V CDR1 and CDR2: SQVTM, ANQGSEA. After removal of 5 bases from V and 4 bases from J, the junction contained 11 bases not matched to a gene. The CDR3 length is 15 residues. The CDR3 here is CSVLGTGEGADTQYF. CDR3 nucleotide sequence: TGCAGCGTTTTGGGGACAGGTGAGGGAGCAGATACGCAGTATTTT.

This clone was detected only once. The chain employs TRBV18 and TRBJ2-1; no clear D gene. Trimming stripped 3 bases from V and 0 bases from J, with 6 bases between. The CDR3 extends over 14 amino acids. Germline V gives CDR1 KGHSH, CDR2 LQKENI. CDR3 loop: CASSPPPSYNEQFF. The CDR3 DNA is TGTGCCAGCTCACCCCCCCCCTCCTACAATGAGCAGTTCTTC.

CDR3 loop: CASSLTRTTADTQYF. CDR3 DNA sequence: TGTGCCAGCAGCTTAACCCGGACTACCGCAGATACGCAGTATTTT. J is TRBJ2-3 and V is TRBV7-2, with D tentatively TRBD2 (6 bases). Looked up from germline, CDR1 is SGHTA and CDR2 is FQGNSA. The CDR3 runs 15 residues. Between the trimmed V and J ends, which lost 2 bases and 4 bases, there was a span of 13 bases.

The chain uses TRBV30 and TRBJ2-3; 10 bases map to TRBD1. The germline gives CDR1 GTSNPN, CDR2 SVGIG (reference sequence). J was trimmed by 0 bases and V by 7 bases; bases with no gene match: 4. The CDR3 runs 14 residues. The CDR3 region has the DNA TGTGCCTCGGGACAGGGGCTCAGCACAGATACGCAGTATTTT. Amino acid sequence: CASGQGLSTDTQYF.

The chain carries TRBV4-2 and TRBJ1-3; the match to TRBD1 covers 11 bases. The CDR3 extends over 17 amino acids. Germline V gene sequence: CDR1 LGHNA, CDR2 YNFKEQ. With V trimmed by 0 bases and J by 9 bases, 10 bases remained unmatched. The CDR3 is CASSQEGRTGGRGTIYF. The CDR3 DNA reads TGTGCCAGCAGCCAAGAGGGACGGACAGGGGGCAGGGGCACCATATATTTT.

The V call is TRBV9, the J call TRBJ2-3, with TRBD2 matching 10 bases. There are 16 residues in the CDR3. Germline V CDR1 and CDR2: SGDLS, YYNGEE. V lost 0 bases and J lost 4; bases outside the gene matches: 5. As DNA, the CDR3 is TGTGCCAGCAGCGTAGGTAGCGGGAGGTACCCAGATACGCAGTATTTT. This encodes CASSVGSGRYPDTQYF.

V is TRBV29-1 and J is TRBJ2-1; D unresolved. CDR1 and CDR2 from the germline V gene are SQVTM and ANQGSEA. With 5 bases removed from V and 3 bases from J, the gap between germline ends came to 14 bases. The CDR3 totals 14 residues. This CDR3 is CSVSGLRIYNEQFF. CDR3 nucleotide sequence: TGCAGCGTTTCCGGGCTCCGAATCTACAATGAGCAGTTCTTC.

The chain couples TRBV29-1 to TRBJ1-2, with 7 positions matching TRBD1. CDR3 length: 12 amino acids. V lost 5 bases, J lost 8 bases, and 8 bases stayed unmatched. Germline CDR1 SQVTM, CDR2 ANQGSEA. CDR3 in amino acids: CSVNTGALGYTF. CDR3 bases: TGCAGCGTTAATACAGGGGCGCTCGGCTACACCTTC.

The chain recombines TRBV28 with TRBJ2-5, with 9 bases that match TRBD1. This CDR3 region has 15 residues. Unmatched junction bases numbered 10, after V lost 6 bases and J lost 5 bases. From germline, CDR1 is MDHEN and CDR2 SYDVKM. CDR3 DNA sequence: TGTGCCAGCAGCGACCTACAGGGGGCGGACGAGACCCAGTACTTC. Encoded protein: CASSDLQGADETQYF.

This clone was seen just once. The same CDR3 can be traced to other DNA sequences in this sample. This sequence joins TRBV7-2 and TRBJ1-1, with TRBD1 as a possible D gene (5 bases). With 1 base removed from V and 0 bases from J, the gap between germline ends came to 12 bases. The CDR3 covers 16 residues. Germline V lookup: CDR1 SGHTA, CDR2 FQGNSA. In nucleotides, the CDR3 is TGTGCCAGCAGCTTAGTCGGGACGCCGATGAACACTGAAGCTTTCTTT. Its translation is CASSLVGTPMNTEAFF.

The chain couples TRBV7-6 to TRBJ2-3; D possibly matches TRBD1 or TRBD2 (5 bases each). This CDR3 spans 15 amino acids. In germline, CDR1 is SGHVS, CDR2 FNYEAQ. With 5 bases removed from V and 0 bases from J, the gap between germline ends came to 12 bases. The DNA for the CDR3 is TGTGCCAGCAGCCTGGGACGGCTTAGCACAGATACGCAGTATTTT. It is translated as CASSLGRLSTDTQYF.